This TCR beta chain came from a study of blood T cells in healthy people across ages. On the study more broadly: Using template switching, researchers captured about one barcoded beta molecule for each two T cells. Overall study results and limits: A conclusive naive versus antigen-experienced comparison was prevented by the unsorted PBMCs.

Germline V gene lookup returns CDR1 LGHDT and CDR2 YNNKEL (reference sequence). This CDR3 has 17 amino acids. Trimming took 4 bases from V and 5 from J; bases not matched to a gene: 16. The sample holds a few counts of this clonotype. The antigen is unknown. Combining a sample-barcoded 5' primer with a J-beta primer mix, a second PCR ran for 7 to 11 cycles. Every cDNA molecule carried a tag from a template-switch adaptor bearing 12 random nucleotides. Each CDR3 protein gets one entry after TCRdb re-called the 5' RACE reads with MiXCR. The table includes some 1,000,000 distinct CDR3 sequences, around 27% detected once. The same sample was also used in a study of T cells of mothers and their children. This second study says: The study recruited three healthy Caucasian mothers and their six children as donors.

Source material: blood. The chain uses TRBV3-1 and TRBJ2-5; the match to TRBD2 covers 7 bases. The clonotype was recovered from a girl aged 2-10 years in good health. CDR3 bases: TGTGCCAGCAGCCCCCGACTTGTTTCTGCGGGAGATGAGACCCAGTACTTC. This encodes CASSPRLVSAGDETQYF.